One and the same sample provided the 5 T cell receptor beta chains below, sequenced in a study of T cell responses to AZD1222 COVID-19 vaccine. Profiling relied on immunoSEQ multiplex PCR, and the TCRdb table lists in-frame clones only, not all of them. The sample records approximately 130,000 clones, 90% to 95% being singletons. The sample in question was peripheral blood, obtained on day 0 of AZD1222 vaccination. These receptors all come from an adult in good health.

This chain joins TRBV7-3 and TRBJ2-5, with a weak D call TRBD2 (5 bases). This CDR3 has 13 amino acids. With 2 bases removed from V and 4 bases from J, the gap between germline ends came to 8 bases. The V gene's germline CDR1 is SGHTA and CDR2 FQGTGA. CDR3 DNA sequence: TGTGCCAGCAGCTTATCGGGGAGAGAGACCCAGTACTTC. Its translation: CASSLSGRETQYF. Full variable domain (missing parts from reference TRBV7-3 and TRBJ2-5): GAGVSQTPSNKVTEKGKYVELRCDPISGHTALYWYRQSLGQGPEFLIYFQGTGAADDSGLPNDRFFAVRPEGSVSTLKIQRTERGDSAVYLCASSLSGRETQYFGPGTRLLVL.

The chain is built from TRBV11-1 and TRBJ1-1; no definite D call. This CDR3 has 15 residues. In germline, CDR1 is SGHAT, CDR2 FQDESV (reference sequence). Trimming removed 0 bases at V and 0 bases at J, with 8 bases between. The CDR3 bases are TGTGCCAGCAGCTTAGCGGGCGGATTGAACACTGAAGCTTTCTTT. Residues: CASSLAGGLNTEAFF.

The chain links TRBV7-9 to TRBJ2-1; weak D call: TRBD1 (6 bases). V shed 5 bases and J shed 7 bases, with 9 bases lying between them. Germline V gives CDR1 SEHNR, CDR2 FQNEAQ (reference sequence). The CDR3 is made up of 12 amino acids. CDR3 region: CASSRTVNEQFF. CDR3 in DNA: TGTGCCAGCAGCAGGACAGTAAATGAGCAGTTCTTC.

The chain has TRBV5-1 and TRBJ2-2, with 9 bases fitting TRBD2. Germline CDR1 reads SGHRS; CDR2 reads YFSETQ. The CDR3 extends over 16 amino acids. The ends lost 2 bases at V and 3 bases at J; junction bases unmatched: 5. CDR3 loop: CASSFIRGRDTGELFF. CDR3 nucleotides: TGCGCCAGCAGCTTCATCCGCGGGAGGGACACCGGGGAGCTGTTTTTT.

The genes are TRBV11-1 and TRBJ2-7; D may be TRBD1 (5 bases). V lost 6 bases to trimming and J lost 2 bases, with 11 bases between them. Germline V gives CDR1 SGHAT, CDR2 FQDESV (reference sequence). This CDR3 contains 13 residues. CDR3 in amino acids: CASRDRQTYEQYF. The CDR3 DNA follows: TGTGCCAGCAGAGACAGACAAACCTACGAGCAGTACTTC.